This TCR beta chain was sequenced for a study of blood T cell repertoires in COVID-19. CDR1 and CDR2 from the germline V gene are LNHDA and SQIVND (reference sequence). The trim removed 2 bases at V and 2 bases at J, leaving 2 bases unmatched. This CDR3 is built from 15 residues. Repertoires were generated with immunoSEQ multiplex PCR, while TCRdb's copy carries only in-frame clones and drops some. The profile covers under 250,000 clones, with 86% appearing a single time and around 1.7% taken by the ten largest. This sequence joins TRBV19 and TRBJ2-5; 10 bases agree with TRBD1. Sequencing was done on a sample of peripheral blood. The TCR sequence derives from a woman aged 60-75 years who had recovered from COVID-19. As DNA, the CDR3 is TGTGCCAGTAGTATAAGGGGACAGGGGCAAGAGACCCAGTACTTC. Translating gives CASSIRGQGQETQYF. Drawing the rest from reference TRBV19 and TRBJ2-5, the complete variable domain is DGGITQSPKYLFRKEGQNVTLSCEQNLNHDAMYWYRQDPGQGLRLIYYSQIVNDFQKGDIAEGYSVSREKKESFPLTVTSAQKNPTAFYLCASSIRGQGQETQYFGPGTRLLVL.